This T cell receptor (beta chain) was profiled in a study of blood T cells in healthy people across ages. Findings and limits, study-wide: Older age went with lower TCR beta diversity per million T cells, in a roughly linear way. Lack of knowledge of donor CMV status possibly confounded expanded clonotype changes. Naive and antigen-experienced cells could not be conclusively compared, given unsorted PBMCs.

Through a sample-barcoded 5' primer and a J-beta primer mix, a second PCR was run for 7 to 11 cycles. TCRdb reanalysed the 5' RACE reads using MiXCR and keeps one entry per CDR3 protein. The table shows roughly 680,000 distinct CDR3 sequences, with around 50% occurring only once. Donors ranged from about 6 to 90 years old and were healthy Caucasians in Russia. CDR3 size: 15 residues. Trimming cost V 1 base and J 2 bases, with 10 bases left between them. Germline V lookup: CDR1 SEHNR, CDR2 FQNEAQ (reference sequence). A remark on this clonotype: Its antigen is currently unknown.

Material: blood. This receptor was identified in a woman aged 80 or older in good health. V is TRBV7-9 and J is TRBJ2-3, with D perhaps TRBD2 (6 bases). CDR3 DNA sequence: TGTGCCAGCAGCTTAGTCGGGACTCACACAGATACGCAGTATTTT. Amino acid sequence: CASSLVGTHTDTQYF.